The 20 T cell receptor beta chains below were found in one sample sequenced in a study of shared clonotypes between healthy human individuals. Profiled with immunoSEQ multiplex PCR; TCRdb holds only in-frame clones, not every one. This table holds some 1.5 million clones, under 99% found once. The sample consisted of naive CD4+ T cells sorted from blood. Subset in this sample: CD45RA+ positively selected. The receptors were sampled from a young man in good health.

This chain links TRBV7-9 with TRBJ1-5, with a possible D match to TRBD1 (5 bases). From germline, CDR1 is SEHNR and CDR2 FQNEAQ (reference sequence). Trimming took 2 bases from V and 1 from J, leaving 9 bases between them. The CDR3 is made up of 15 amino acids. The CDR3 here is CASSLSGSSNQPQHF. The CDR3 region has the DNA TGTGCCAGCAGCTTATCAGGGAGCAGCAATCAGCCCCAGCATTTT.

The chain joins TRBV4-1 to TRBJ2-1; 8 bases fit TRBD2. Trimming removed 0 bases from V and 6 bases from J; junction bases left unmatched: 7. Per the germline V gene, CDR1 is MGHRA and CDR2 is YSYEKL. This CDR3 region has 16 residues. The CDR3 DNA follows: TGCGCCAGCAGCCAAGAAGCCGGAGGACTAGCCAATGAGCAGTTCTTC. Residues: CASSQEAGGLANEQFF.

DNA for the CDR3: TGTGCCAGCAGTGACTCGAGCCGAACCCACAATGAGCAGTTCTTC. The encoded protein is CASSDSSRTHNEQFF. The V call is TRBV6-4, the J call TRBJ2-1; D is uncertain. Germline lookup yields CDR1 MRHNA and CDR2 SNTAGT. This CDR3 has 15 residues. V shed 0 bases and J shed 5 bases, with 11 bases lying between them.

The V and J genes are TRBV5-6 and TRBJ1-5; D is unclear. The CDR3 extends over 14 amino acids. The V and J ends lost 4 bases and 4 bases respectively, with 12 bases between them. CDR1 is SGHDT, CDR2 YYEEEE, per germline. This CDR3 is CASSRRADNQPQHF. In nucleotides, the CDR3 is TGTGCCAGCAGCCGACGGGCGGATAATCAGCCCCAGCATTTT.

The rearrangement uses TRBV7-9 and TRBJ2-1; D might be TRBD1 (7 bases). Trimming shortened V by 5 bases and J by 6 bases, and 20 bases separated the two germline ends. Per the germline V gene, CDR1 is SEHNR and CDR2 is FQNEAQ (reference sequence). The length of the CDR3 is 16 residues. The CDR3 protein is CASSRGPEGASNEQFF. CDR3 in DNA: TGTGCCAGCAGCCGCGGGCCGGAGGGGGCAAGCAATGAGCAGTTCTTC.

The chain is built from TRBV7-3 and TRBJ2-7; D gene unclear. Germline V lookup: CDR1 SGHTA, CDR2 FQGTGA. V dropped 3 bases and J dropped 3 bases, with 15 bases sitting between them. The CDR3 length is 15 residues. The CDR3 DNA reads TGTGCCAGCAGCTTCAGTGGGCACCCCGGCTACGAGCAGTACTTC. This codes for CASSFSGHPGYEQYF.

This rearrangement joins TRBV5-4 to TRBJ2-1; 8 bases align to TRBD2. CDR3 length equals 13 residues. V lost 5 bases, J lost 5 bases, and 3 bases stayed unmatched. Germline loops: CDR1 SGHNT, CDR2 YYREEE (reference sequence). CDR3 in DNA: TGTGCCAGCAGGGAGCGGGGGAACAATGAGCAGTTCTTC. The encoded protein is CASRERGNNEQFF.

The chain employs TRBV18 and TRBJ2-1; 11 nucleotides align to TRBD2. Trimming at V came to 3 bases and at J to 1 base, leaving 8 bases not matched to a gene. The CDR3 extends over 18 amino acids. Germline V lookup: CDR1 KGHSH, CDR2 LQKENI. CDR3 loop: CASSPLAGGPLSYNEQFF. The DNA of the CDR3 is TGTGCCAGCTCACCTCTAGCGGGAGGCCCTCTTTCCTACAATGAGCAGTTCTTC.

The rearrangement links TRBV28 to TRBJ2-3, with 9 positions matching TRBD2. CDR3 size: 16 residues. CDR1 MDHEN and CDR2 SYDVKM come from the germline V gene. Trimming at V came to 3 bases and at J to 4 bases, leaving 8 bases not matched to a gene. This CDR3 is CASSFLSGSRPDTQYF. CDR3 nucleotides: TGTGCCAGCAGTTTCCTTAGCGGGAGTCGCCCAGATACGCAGTATTTT.

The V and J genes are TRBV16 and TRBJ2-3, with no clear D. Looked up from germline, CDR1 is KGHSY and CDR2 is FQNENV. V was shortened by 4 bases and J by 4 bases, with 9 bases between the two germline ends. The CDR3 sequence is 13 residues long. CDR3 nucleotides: TGTGCCAGCAGCCTCTTAGTCCCAGATACGCAGTATTTT. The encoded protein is CASSLLVPDTQYF.

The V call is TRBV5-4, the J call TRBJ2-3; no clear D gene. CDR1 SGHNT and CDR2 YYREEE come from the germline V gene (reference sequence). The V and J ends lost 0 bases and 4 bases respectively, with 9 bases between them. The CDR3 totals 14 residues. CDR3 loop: CASSLGATADTQYF. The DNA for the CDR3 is TGTGCCAGCAGCTTGGGGGCTACTGCAGATACGCAGTATTTT.

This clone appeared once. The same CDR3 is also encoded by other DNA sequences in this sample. CDR3 DNA: TGTGCCAGCAGCTCTAAAGAGACCCAGTACTTC. This sequence encodes CASSSKETQYF. The chain recombines TRBV7-9 with TRBJ2-5; D is unclear. This CDR3 spans 11 amino acids. Germline V gives CDR1 SEHNR, CDR2 FQNEAQ (reference sequence). Trimming removed 4 bases at V and 3 bases at J, with 3 bases between. Variable domain in full (rest from reference TRBV7-9 and TRBJ2-5): DTGVSQNPRHKITKRGQNVTFRCDPISEHNRLYWYRQTLGQGPEFLTYFQNEAQLEKSRLLSDRFSAERPKGSFSTLEIQRTEQGDSAMYLCASSSKETQYFGPGTRLLVL.

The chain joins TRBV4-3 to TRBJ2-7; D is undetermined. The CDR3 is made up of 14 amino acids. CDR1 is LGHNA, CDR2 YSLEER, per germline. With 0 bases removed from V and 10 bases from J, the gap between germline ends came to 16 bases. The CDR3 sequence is CASSQDLGMTPQYF. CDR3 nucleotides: TGCGCCAGCAGCCAAGATTTGGGGATGACTCCACAGTACTTC.

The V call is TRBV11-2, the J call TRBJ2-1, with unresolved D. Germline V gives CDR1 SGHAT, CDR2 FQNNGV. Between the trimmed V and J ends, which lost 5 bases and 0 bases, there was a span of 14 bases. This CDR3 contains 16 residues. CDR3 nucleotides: TGTGCCAGCAGCCCAATGGTCATAAGCTCCTACAATGAGCAGTTCTTC. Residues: CASSPMVISSYNEQFF.

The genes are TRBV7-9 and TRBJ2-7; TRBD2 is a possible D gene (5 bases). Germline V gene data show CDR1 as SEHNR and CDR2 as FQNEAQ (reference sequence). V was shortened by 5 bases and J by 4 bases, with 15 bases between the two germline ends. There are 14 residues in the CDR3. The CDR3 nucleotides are TGTGCCAGCAGCCATCCCCGGGAAAATTACGAGCAGTACTTC. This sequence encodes CASSHPRENYEQYF.

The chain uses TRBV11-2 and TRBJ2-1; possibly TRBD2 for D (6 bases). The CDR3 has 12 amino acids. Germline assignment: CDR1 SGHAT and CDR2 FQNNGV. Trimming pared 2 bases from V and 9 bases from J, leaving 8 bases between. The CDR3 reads CASSLSGVEQFF. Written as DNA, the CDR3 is TGTGCCAGCAGCTTATCGGGGGTTGAGCAGTTCTTC.

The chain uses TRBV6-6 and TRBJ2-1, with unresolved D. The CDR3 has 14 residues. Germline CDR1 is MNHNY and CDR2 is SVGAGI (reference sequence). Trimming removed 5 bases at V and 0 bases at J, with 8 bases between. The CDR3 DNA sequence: TGTGCCAGCAGTCCCTCCTCCTCCTACAATGAGCAGTTCTTC. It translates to CASSPSSSYNEQFF.

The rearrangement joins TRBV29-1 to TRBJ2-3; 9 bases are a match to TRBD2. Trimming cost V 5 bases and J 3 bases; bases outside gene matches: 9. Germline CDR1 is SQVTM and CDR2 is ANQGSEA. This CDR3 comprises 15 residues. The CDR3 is CSVLPLTSGTDTQYF. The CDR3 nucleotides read TGCAGCGTTCTGCCTTTGACTAGCGGTACAGATACGCAGTATTTT.

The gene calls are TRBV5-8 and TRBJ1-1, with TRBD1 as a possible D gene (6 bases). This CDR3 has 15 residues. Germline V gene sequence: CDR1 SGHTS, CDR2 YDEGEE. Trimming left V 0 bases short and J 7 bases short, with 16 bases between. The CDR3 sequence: CASSLVGGGSGEAFF. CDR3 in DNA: TGTGCCAGCAGCTTGGTAGGGGGAGGCTCCGGTGAAGCTTTCTTT.

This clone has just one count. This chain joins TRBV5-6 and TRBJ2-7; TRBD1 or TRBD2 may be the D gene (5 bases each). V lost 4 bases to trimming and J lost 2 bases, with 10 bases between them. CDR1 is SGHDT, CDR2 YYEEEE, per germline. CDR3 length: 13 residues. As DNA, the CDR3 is TGTGCCAGCAGCGGGGGTCGGCCCTACGAGCAGTACTTC. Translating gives CASSGGRPYEQYF.